A selection of T cell receptor beta chains follows, all from one sample in a study of T cell responses to AZD1222 COVID-19 vaccine. The table came from immunoSEQ multiplex PCR; TCRdb's copy has only in-frame clones and leaves some out. The sample has just over 95,000 clones, about 89% seen once; the top ten hold around 4%. The sequencing here drew on peripheral blood, taken on day 0 of AZD1222 vaccination. These receptors originate from an adult in good health. CDR3s include the opening cysteine and the closing phenylalanine or tryptophan. Each record gives: D gene, J gene, clone size, V gene, CDR3 DNA, CDR3 protein. The D gene is left open where the match is weak. Clone size appears in some rows only: once, few, many, or a class for an expanded clone.

NA	TRBJ2-2	NA	TRBV28	TGTGCCAGCAGTTTATATATAGGTGGGGAGACCGGGGAGCTGTTTTTT	CASSLYIGGETGELFF
NA	TRBJ2-1	few	TRBV2	TGTGCCAGAGCCTCCGCGGGGGTTAGGGCGACAGGGCCCTACAATGAGCAGTTCTTC	CARASAGVRATGPYNEQFF
TRBD1	TRBJ2-7	NA	TRBV12-5	TGTGCTAGTGGCGATGACAGGGTGTCCTACGAGCAGTACTTC	CASGDDRVSYEQYF
TRBD2	TRBJ2-5	NA	TRBV6-2/TRBV6-3	TGTGCCAGCAGTTACTCGCTAGCGGGCTCCCAAGAGACCCAGTACTTC	CASSYSLAGSQETQYF
TRBD2	TRBJ2-3	NA	TRBV4-2	TGTGCCAGCGCTCGGACTAGCGGGGGGGCAGATACGCAGTATTTT	CASARTSGGADTQYF
TRBD1	TRBJ2-3	NA	TRBV11-3	TGTGCCAGCAGCTTGGGACAGGGACGCACAGATACGCAGTATTTT	CASSLGQGRTDTQYF
NA	TRBJ2-7	NA	TRBV7-2	TGTGCCAGCAGTGGGACTCTGAGCTCCTACGAGCAGTACTTC	CASSGTLSSYEQYF
NA	TRBJ1-3	NA	TRBV3-1/TRBV3-2	TGTGCCAGCAGCCAAGCCGGGGGGGGTGGAAACACCATATATTTT	CASSQAGGGGNTIYF
TRBD1	TRBJ2-2	NA	TRBV28	TGTGCCAGCAGCCCACAGGGGGTGGAGACCGGGGAGCTGTTTTTT	CASSPQGVETGELFF
NA	TRBJ1-5	NA	TRBV14	TGTGCCAGCAGCCAAGATTTTGGGCCCCAGCATTTT	CASSQDFGPQHF
NA	TRBJ1-1	NA	TRBV29-1	TGCAGCGGACATCAGGTGGCCGGGACTGAAGCTTTCTTT	CSGHQVAGTEAFF
NA	TRBJ2-2	NA	TRBV3-1/TRBV3-2	TGTGCCAGCAGCCACACCGGGACAGGGGAGCTGTTTTTT	CASSHTGTGELFF
NA	TRBJ2-2	NA	TRBV5-1	TGCGCCAGCAGCCTCCCTAGCGTGAATTCCGGGGAGCTGTTTTTT	CASSLPSVNSGELFF
NA	TRBJ1-2	NA	TRBV5-6	TGTGCCAGCAGCCCAGAACAGGGTTTGGTCTATGGCTACACCTTC	CASSPEQGLVYGYTF
NA	TRBJ1-1	few	TRBV10-2	TGCGCCACAACCCCGGACGGGAACACTGAAGCTTTCTTT	CATTPDGNTEAFF
TRBD1	TRBJ1-2	once	TRBV6-5	TGTGCCAGCAGCCTCCAGGGGGCTAACTATGGCTACACCTTC	CASSLQGANYGYTF
NA	TRBJ1-2	once	TRBV4-2	TGTGCCAGCAGCCAAGCCTACTATGGCTACACCTTC	CASSQAYYGYTF
TRBD1	TRBJ2-3	NA	TRBV15	TGTGCCACCAGCAGAGATGCCAGGGGGCGCACAGATACGCAGTATTTT	CATSRDARGRTDTQYF
NA	TRBJ2-1	NA	TRBV5-1	TGCGCCAGCAGCCGCCTCTCGCGGGGACCCCACAATGAGCAGTTCTTC	CASSRLSRGPHNEQFF
NA	TRBJ1-2	NA	TRBV2	TGTGCCAGCAGCAACAGGGTTGCCTATGGCTACACCTTC	CASSNRVAYGYTF
NA	TRBJ1-5	NA	TRBV5-6	TGTGCCAGCAGCTATACAGGGTTAGAGCAGCCCCAGCATTTT	CASSYTGLEQPQHF
NA	TRBJ1-1	NA	TRBV6-5	TGTGCCAGCAGGGGGGGTGGGACTGAAGCTTTCTTT	CASRGGGTEAFF
TRBD1	TRBJ2-5	NA	TRBV7-2	TGTGCCAGCAGCTCGAACAGGGGGAAAGAGACCCAGTACTTC	CASSSNRGKETQYF
TRBD1	TRBJ2-7	once	TRBV11-2	TGTGCCAGCAGCCCGGTAACAGGGGCCGGGATCGGCGAGCAGTACTTC	CASSPVTGAGIGEQYF
TRBD1	TRBJ2-7	NA	TRBV5-1	TGCGCCAGCAGCTCCCAAGACAGGGGTGAGGGAGAGCAGTACTTC	CASSSQDRGEGEQYF
TRBD2	TRBJ2-1	NA	TRBV18	TGTGCCAGCTCACACAAAAAGACTAGCGGGGGGGACAATGAGCAGTTCTTC	CASSHKKTSGGDNEQFF
NA	TRBJ1-1	NA	TRBV4-1	TGCGCCAGCAGCCATGTAGGGGACACTGAAGCTTTCTTT	CASSHVGDTEAFF
NA	TRBJ2-7	NA	TRBV27	TGTGCCAGCAGTTTTGGCCCCAGTGAGTACGAGCAGTACTTC	CASSFGPSEYEQYF
NA	TRBJ2-7	NA	TRBV27	TGTGCCACCAACGACCTGGGAAAACCCTACGAGCAGTACTTC	CATNDLGKPYEQYF
NA	TRBJ2-3	NA	TRBV29-1	TGCAGCGTTGAAGACCGAGGGGATACGCAGTATTTT	CSVEDRGDTQYF
TRBD1	TRBJ1-5	few	TRBV24-1	TGTGCCACCAGTGATACCCGGGACAGGGGGCGCGGGGATCAGCCCCAGCATTTT	CATSDTRDRGRGDQPQHF
TRBD1	TRBJ1-1	NA	TRBV10-2	TGCGCCAGCACTTTTGGACAGGGGAACACTGAAGCTTTCTTT	CASTFGQGNTEAFF
TRBD1	TRBJ1-4	NA	TRBV9	TGTGCCAGCAGCATTCGACCAGACAGGGGATACGAAAAACTGTTTTTT	CASSIRPDRGYEKLFF
NA	TRBJ2-3	NA	TRBV10-2	TGCGCCAGCAACATACTCGCGCAGTATTTT	CASNILAQYF
NA	TRBJ1-1	NA	TRBV4-2	TGTGCCAGCAGCCAAGAGTGGAGGGTAGGGAGACAGCTTTTGAACACTGAAGCTTTCTTT	CASSQEWRVGRQLLNTEAFF
NA	TRBJ2-7	NA	TRBV10-2	TGCGCCAGCCTGGGTTCCTATCACGAGCAGTACTTC	CASLGSYHEQYF
NA	TRBJ1-1	NA	TRBV7-2	TGTGCCAGCAGCTTCCGTAGGGCCCAGTTGAACACTGAAGCTTTCTTT	CASSFRRAQLNTEAFF
NA	TRBJ1-5	NA	TRBV6-5	TGTGCCAGTACGCGCAACGGTGATCAGCCCCAGCATTTT	CASTRNGDQPQHF
TRBD1	TRBJ1-5	NA	TRBV5-1	TGCGCCAGCAGCTTGGGACAGGGCCTCGGGCAAACCCAGCATTTT	CASSLGQGLGQTQHF
NA	TRBJ1-6	NA	TRBV25-1	TGTGCCAGCAGGGCGGCAGCGTTCAATTCACCCCTCCACTTT	CASRAAAFNSPLHF
TRBD1	TRBJ2-7	NA	TRBV4-3	TGCGCCAGCAGCCACGAATTGGACAGGGGGTACGAGCAGTACTTC	CASSHELDRGYEQYF
NA	TRBJ1-1	NA	TRBV10-3	TGTGCCATCAGTGAAACTGGGTCTGGTACTGAAGCTTTCTTT	CAISETGSGTEAFF
NA	TRBJ2-7	NA	TRBV2	TGTGCCAGCAGTGAAATAGGCGGCGGGGTAAGCTCCTACGAGCAGTACTTC	CASSEIGGGVSSYEQYF
TRBD1	TRBJ1-1	NA	TRBV18	TGTGCCAGCTCACCTGACAGGGTCCCCATGAACACTGAAGCTTTCTTT	CASSPDRVPMNTEAFF
NA	TRBJ1-1	NA	TRBV6-2/TRBV6-3	TGTGCCAGCAGTTACCGTCCGGACAGGAACACTGAAGCTTTCTTT	CASSYRPDRNTEAFF
NA	TRBJ1-2	NA	TRBV9	TGTGCCAGCAGCGCCGGGCTTGACACCTTC	CASSAGLDTF
TRBD1	TRBJ1-4	NA	TRBV5-6	TGTGCCAGCAGCTTCGGGACAGGGGGTTGGTCTAATGAAAAACTGTTTTTT	CASSFGTGGWSNEKLFF
NA	TRBJ1-2	NA	TRBV29-1	TGCAGCGTTGAATCGGGGGAGAGCTATGGCTACACCTTC	CSVESGESYGYTF
TRBD1	TRBJ1-4	NA	TRBV10-2	TGCGCCAGCAGCCGGGACAGAAATGAAAAACTGTTTTTT	CASSRDRNEKLFF
NA	TRBJ1-4	once	TRBV9	TGTGCCAGCAGCTCCGGGGCCGGGAGGAATAGTGAAAAACTGTTTTTT	CASSSGAGRNSEKLFF
NA	TRBJ1-3	NA	TRBV11-2	TGTGCCAGCAGCTTAGATGCCTCTGGAAACACCATATATTTT	CASSLDASGNTIYF
NA	TRBJ2-2	NA	TRBV6-5	TGTGCCAGCAGTGACTCGTTGGACACCGGGGAGCTGTTTTTT	CASSDSLDTGELFF
TRBD1	TRBJ2-1	NA	TRBV4-3	TGCGCCAGCAGCCAAGAGGTACCGGGACAGGGTGGGAATGAGCAGTTCTTC	CASSQEVPGQGGNEQFF